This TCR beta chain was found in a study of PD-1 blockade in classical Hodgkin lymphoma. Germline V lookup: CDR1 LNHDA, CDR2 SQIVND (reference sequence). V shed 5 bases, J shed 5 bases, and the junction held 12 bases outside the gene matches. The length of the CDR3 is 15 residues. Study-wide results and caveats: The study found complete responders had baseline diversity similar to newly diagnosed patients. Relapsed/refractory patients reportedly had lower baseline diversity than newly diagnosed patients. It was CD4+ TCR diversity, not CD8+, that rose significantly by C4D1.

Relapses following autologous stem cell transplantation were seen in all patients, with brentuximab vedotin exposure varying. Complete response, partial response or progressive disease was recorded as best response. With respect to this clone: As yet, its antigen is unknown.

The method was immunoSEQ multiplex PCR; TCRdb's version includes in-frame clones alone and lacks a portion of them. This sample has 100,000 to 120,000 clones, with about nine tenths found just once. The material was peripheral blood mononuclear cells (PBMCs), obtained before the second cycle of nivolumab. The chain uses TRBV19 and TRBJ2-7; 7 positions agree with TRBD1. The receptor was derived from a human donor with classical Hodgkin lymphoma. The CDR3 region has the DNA TGTGCCAGTAGTCCGAGGGGAACAGGGGAAAACGAGCAGTACTTC. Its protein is CASSPRGTGENEQYF. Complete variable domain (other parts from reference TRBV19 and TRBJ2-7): DGGITQSPKYLFRKEGQNVTLSCEQNLNHDAMYWYRQDPGQGLRLIYYSQIVNDFQKGDIAEGYSVSREKKESFPLTVTSAQKNPTAFYLCASSPRGTGENEQYFGPGTRLTVT.